This T cell receptor (beta chain) was captured in a study of cytomegalovirus exposure and HLA in healthy donors. As for the study in general: Findings of an earlier analysis included about 100 million unique TCR beta sequences from roughly 180 million T cells. Falling in the Caucasian-associated ancestry cluster were approximately 84% of under 450 genotyped donors. Overall study results and limits: Analyzed later, most CMV-associated TCR beta chains appeared HLA-restricted. TCR beta V- and J-gene trimming was later associated with a missense DCLRE1C variant.

Germline V gives CDR1 MNHNS, CDR2 SASEGT. The CDR3 is made up of 16 amino acids. V dropped 0 bases and J dropped 11; count of bases not matched to a gene: 15. Of note for this clone: The antigen is unknown.

Vbeta (60) and Jbeta (13) primers were used in the PCR. The table came from immunoSEQ multiplex PCR; TCRdb's copy has only in-frame clones and leaves some out. The data hold 150,000 to 200,000 clones, with 75% to 90% observed a single time. Sample: PBMCs. The origin of this receptor is a woman between 18 and 30 years old in good health and CMV-seronegative. The rearrangement uses TRBV6-1 and TRBJ2-5, with 7 bases matching TRBD2. CDR3 residues: CASSEAGTSANLEQYF. CDR3 nucleotide sequence: TGTGCCAGCAGTGAAGCTGGAACTAGCGCGAACTTAGAGCAGTACTTC.